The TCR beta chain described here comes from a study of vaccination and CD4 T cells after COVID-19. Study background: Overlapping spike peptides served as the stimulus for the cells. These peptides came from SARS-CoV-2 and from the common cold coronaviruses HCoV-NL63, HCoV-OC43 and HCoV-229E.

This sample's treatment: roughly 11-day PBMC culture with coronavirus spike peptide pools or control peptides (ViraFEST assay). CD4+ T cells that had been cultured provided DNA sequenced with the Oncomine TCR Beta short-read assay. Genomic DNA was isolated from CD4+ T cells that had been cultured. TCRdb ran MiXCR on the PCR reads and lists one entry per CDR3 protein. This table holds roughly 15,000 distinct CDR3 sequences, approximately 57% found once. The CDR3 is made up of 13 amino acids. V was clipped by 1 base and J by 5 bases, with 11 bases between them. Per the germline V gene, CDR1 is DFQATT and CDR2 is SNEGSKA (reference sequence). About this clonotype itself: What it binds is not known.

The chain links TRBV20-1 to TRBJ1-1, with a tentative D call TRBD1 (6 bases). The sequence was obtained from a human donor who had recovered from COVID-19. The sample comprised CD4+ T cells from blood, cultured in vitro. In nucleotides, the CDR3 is TGCAGTGCTAGAGCAGGGGTTGAGACTGAAGCTTTCTTT. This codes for CSARAGVETEAFF.